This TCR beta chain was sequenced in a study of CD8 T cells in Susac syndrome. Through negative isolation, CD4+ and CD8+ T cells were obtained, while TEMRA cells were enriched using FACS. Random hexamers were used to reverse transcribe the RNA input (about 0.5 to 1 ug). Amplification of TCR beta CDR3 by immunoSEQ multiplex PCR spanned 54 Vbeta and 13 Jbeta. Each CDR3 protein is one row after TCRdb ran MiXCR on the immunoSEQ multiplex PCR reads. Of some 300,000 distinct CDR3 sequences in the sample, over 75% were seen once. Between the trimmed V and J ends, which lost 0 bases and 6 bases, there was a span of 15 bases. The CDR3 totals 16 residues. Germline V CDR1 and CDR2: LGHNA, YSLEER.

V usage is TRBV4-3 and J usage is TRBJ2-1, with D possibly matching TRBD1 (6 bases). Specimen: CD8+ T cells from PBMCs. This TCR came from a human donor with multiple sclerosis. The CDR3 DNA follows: TGCGCCAGCAGCCAAGATAGCAACAGGGCAGGCAATGAGCAGTTCTTC. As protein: CASSQDSNRAGNEQFF.